The text below deals with one T cell receptor beta chain. Its antigen is currently unknown. This record belongs to a study of cytomegalovirus exposure and HLA in healthy donors. General study results and limits: The majority of CMV-associated TCR beta chains were reported as apparently HLA-restricted in a later analysis. CMV serostatus was the sole immune exposure information available. A later analysis linked around 17,000 TCR beta sequences to HLA alleles at 0.05 false discovery rate.

This CDR3 has 15 amino acids. Per germline, CDR1 WSHSY and CDR2 SAAADI. The junction had 4 bases not matched to a gene; V was cut back by 3 bases and J by 3 bases. A multiplex PCR was run with 60 Vbeta primers and 13 Jbeta primers. This table comes from immunoSEQ multiplex PCR, and its TCRdb copy is limited to in-frame clones, with some not included. The data contain about 130,000 clones, over 65% of them singletons. This TCR came from a man aged 50-59 years in good health and CMV-seronegative. The genes are TRBV10-2 and TRBJ2-2, with TRBD2 matching 7 bases. Sequenced: PBMCs. This CDR3 is CASSDPSGYTGELFF. CDR3 DNA: TGCGCCAGCAGTGACCCTAGCGGATACACCGGGGAGCTGTTTTTT.